The sequence of this T cell receptor (beta chain) was determined in a study of blood T cell repertoires in COVID-19. Study summary: PBMCs, B-cell-depleted T cells, or T cells were the source of the cDNA or gDNA that made up the material.

Recruited during active infection, patients (from Seattle) were subsequently followed longitudinally. The length of the CDR3 is 13 residues. Trimming took off 1 base at V and 6 bases at J, with 6 bases between the two ends. Germline values: CDR1 KGHSH, CDR2 LQKENI. Comments on this clone: Other DNA sequences within the sample encode an identical CDR3.

The repertoire was sequenced with immunoSEQ multiplex PCR; TCRdb's copy has only in-frame clones and lacks some. The table shows 300,000 to 400,000 clones, with about 87% occurring only once. The clonotype comes from a woman aged 60-75 years with COVID-19, enrolled during active disease. Sequencing was done on a sample of peripheral blood. This chain links TRBV18 with TRBJ1-4; D is undetermined. The CDR3 protein is CASSPRGYEKLFF. In DNA, the CDR3 is TGTGCCAGCTCACCACGAGGGTATGAAAAACTGTTTTTT.